These 23 T cell receptor beta chains came from one sample sequenced in a study of shared clonotypes between healthy human individuals. TCRdb's copy holds only in-frame clones and misses some; the assay was immunoSEQ multiplex PCR. The repertoire consists of around 2,000,000 clones, with 85% to 95% occurring once and the leading ten covering about 0.13%. The sample comprised naive CD4+ T cells sorted from blood. Stated subset: CD45RA+ positively selected. The receptors here all came from a man younger than 35 in good health.

The chain uses TRBV6-5 and TRBJ1-1; maybe TRBD1 (5 bases). The CDR3 is made up of 14 amino acids. Germline assignment: CDR1 MNHEY and CDR2 SVGAGI. The ends were cut back, 4 bases at V and 0 bases at J, with 9 bases in the middle. The CDR3 bases are TGTGCCAGCAGTTGGGGGAACATGAACACTGAAGCTTTCTTT. It encodes CASSWGNMNTEAFF.

The chain has TRBV7-9 and TRBJ2-5, with D unresolved. The CDR3 loop spans 13 amino acids. Germline CDR1 SEHNR, CDR2 FQNEAQ (reference sequence). V was pared by 2 bases and J by 5 bases, with 9 bases between. In DNA, the CDR3 is TGTGCCAGCAGCTTAAATAGTTATGAGACCCAGTACTTC. Its translation: CASSLNSYETQYF.

Details on this clone: This sample includes further DNA sequences coding for the same CDR3. The chain carries TRBV9 and TRBJ1-1; D is unresolved. The CDR3 is 13 residues long. Germline assignment: CDR1 SGDLS and CDR2 YYNGEE. V lost 3 bases and J 2 bases, leaving 8 bases between the germline ends. The CDR3 protein is CASSGRGNTEAFF. The CDR3 DNA reads TGTGCCAGCAGCGGCCGGGGAAACACTGAAGCTTTCTTT.

The gene calls are TRBV25-1 and TRBJ2-1; tentatively, D is TRBD1 (6 bases). In germline, CDR1 is MGHDK, CDR2 SYGVNS. Trimming stripped 1 base from V and 2 bases from J, with 9 bases between. This CDR3 has 15 amino acids. CDR3 in amino acids: CASSEFGGAYNEQFF. CDR3 DNA sequence: TGTGCCAGCAGTGAATTTGGGGGCGCCTACAATGAGCAGTTCTTC. Based on the CDR3 plus reference TRBV25-1 and TRBJ2-1, the full variable domain is EADIYQTPRYLVIGTGKKITLECSQTMGHDKMYWYQQDPGMELHLIHYSYGVNSTEKGDLSSESTVSRIRTEHFPLTLESARPSHTSQYLCASSEFGGAYNEQFFGPGTRLTVL.

The gene calls are TRBV30 and TRBJ2-1; 7 bases agree with TRBD1. Looked up from germline, CDR1 is GTSNPN and CDR2 is SVGIG (reference sequence). J was trimmed by 12 bases and V by 1 base; bases with no gene match: 12. The CDR3 sequence is 14 residues long. This chain's CDR3 is CAWSAYKRQGRQFF. The DNA of the CDR3 is TGTGCCTGGAGTGCTTATAAACGACAGGGCAGGCAGTTCTTC.

The rearrangement uses TRBV5-4 and TRBJ2-2; D is possibly TRBD1 (5 bases). The CDR3 length is 14 residues. V was pared by 4 bases and J by 2 bases, with 9 bases between. Germline V lookup: CDR1 SGHNT, CDR2 YYREEE (reference sequence). Here the CDR3 reads CASSQDINTGELFF. CDR3 DNA: TGTGCCAGCAGCCAGGACATTAACACCGGGGAGCTGTTTTTT.

The chain combines TRBV10-1 with TRBJ2-3; no reliable D call. Germline CDR1 is WNHNN and CDR2 is SYGVQD (reference sequence). V lost 7 bases and J 1 base, leaving 15 bases between the germline ends. This CDR3 has 15 amino acids. Written as DNA, the CDR3 is TGCGCCAGCACCCCAGACGTCGGCCGCACAGATACGCAGTATTTT. It specifies CASTPDVGRTDTQYF.

The genes are TRBV5-1 and TRBJ2-7; D not certain. V lost 2 bases to trimming and J lost 2 bases, with 11 bases between them. This CDR3 has 14 amino acids. Germline values: CDR1 SGHRS, CDR2 YFSETQ. CDR3 bases: TGCGCCAGCAGCTTAGAGACCGACGCCTACGAGCAGTACTTC. Translation gives CASSLETDAYEQYF.

The CDR3 sequence is CASSVGPGEDYGYTF. DNA of the CDR3: TGTGCCAGCAGCGTAGGGCCAGGGGAAGACTATGGCTACACCTTC. J is TRBJ1-2 and V is TRBV9; a possible D gene is TRBD1 (6 bases). V lost 0 bases, J lost 3 bases, and 12 bases lay in between. Germline CDR1 is SGDLS and CDR2 is YYNGEE. The CDR3 length is 15 residues.

The chain uses TRBV9 and TRBJ2-7; D assignment may be TRBD1 or TRBD2 (10 bases each). V was cut by 1 base and J by 6 bases, with 20 bases left in between. This CDR3 contains 16 residues. CDR1 and CDR2 (germline): SGDLS, YYNGEE. The CDR3 DNA is TGTGCCAGCAGCGTAAGCGGGGGGGGGACAGGGGCCGAGCAGTACTTC. Translation: CASSVSGGGTGAEQYF.

The rearrangement uses TRBV30 and TRBJ2-2, with D tentatively TRBD2 (7 bases). V was cut by 4 bases and J by 1 base, with 10 bases left in between. The CDR3 totals 14 residues. The germline gives CDR1 GTSNPN, CDR2 SVGIG (reference sequence). Written as DNA, the CDR3 is TGTGCCTGGACCGGGGGGCGGAACACCGGGGAGCTGTTTTTT. Its translation is CAWTGGRNTGELFF.

This chain joins TRBV7-8 and TRBJ1-1, with D unresolved. Germline lookup yields CDR1 SGHVS and CDR2 FQNEAQ. Trimming removed 4 bases from V and 1 base from J, with 7 bases in between. The CDR3 length is 13 residues. This chain's CDR3 is CASSSQENTEAFF. For the CDR3, the DNA is TGTGCCAGCAGCTCGCAGGAGAACACTGAAGCTTTCTTT.

This clone was recorded many times. The sample holds other DNA sequences that translate to the same CDR3. The rearrangement links TRBV10-3 to TRBJ1-1; no reliable D call. The CDR3 is made up of 13 amino acids. The V and J ends lost 6 bases and 1 base respectively, with 9 bases between them. The V gene's germline CDR1 is ENHRY and CDR2 SYGVKD. CDR3 coding DNA: TGTGCCATCAGCTCGGACGGGAACACTGAAGCTTTCTTT. Amino acids: CAISSDGNTEAFF.

The chain has TRBV21-1 and TRBJ1-6; the DNA was not used to check the table's D call, TRBD1. TRBV21-1 is deemed a pseudogene. This CDR3 comprises 15 residues. CDR3 nucleotides: TGTGCCAGCAGCGGACAGAGCTCCTATAATTCACCCCTCCACTTT. Amino acids: CASSGQSSYNSPLHF.

This clone was detected only once. This rearrangement joins TRBV21-1 to TRBJ2-3; the D call of TRBD2 is as the table states it, not checked on the DNA. TRBV21-1 counts as a pseudogene. The CDR3 sequence is 17 residues long. The CDR3 loop is CASSKVRSPTSTDTQYF. In DNA, the CDR3 is TGTGCCAGCAGCAAAGTACGAAGCCCTACTAGCACAGATACGCAGTATTTT.

The chain couples TRBV25-1 to TRBJ2-3; D is undetermined. The V end was cut by 1 base, the J end by 0 bases, with 14 bases between. Germline values: CDR1 MGHDK, CDR2 SYGVNS. This CDR3 has 17 amino acids. As DNA, the CDR3 is TGTGCCAGCAGTGAATTTAACGCGGTTGCTAGCACAGATACGCAGTATTTT. As protein: CASSEFNAVASTDTQYF.

The rearrangement uses TRBV6-5 and TRBJ2-6, with a possible D match to TRBD1 (5 bases). Germline values: CDR1 MNHEY, CDR2 SVGAGI. The V end was cut by 11 bases, the J end by 4 bases, with 9 bases between. The CDR3 length is 12 residues. CDR3 coding DNA: TGTGCCGTAGGGGCCGGGGCCAACGTCCTGACTTTC. Translating gives CAVGAGANVLTF.

This rearrangement joins TRBV28 to TRBJ1-2; 7 bases agree with TRBD1. V was pared by 6 bases and J by 4 bases, with 11 bases of the junction left unmatched. The CDR3 covers 15 residues. CDR1 and CDR2 from the germline V gene are MDHEN and SYDVKM. The CDR3 here is CASSRSGTALYGYTF. CDR3 bases: TGTGCCAGCAGCAGAAGCGGGACAGCGCTCTATGGCTACACCTTC.

This chain links TRBV5-1 with TRBJ1-2; no definite D call. CDR3 length: 13 residues. The V gene lost 5 bases and the J gene lost 2 bases, with 10 bases spanning the gap. Germline CDR1 reads SGHRS; CDR2 reads YFSETQ. The DNA of the CDR3 is TGCGCCAGCAGTTCCCACGCAAACTATGGCTACACCTTC. Translation gives CASSSHANYGYTF.

The rearrangement joins TRBV10-2 to TRBJ1-2; D perhaps matches TRBD1 (5 bases). The germline V gene encodes CDR1 WSHSY and CDR2 SAAADI. V lost 11 bases and J 6 bases, leaving 19 bases between the germline ends. The CDR3 totals 13 residues. The CDR3 DNA sequence: TGCGCCTCCGGAAGTGGGGGTGAAGATGGCTACACCTTC. This encodes CASGSGGEDGYTF.

V gene TRBV6-1 combines with J gene TRBJ2-3; no clear D gene. Per germline, CDR1 MNHNS and CDR2 SASEGT. The CDR3 spans 13 residues. The V end was cut by 1 base, the J end by 3 bases, with 5 bases between. In DNA form, the CDR3 reads TGTGCCAGCAGTGAAGACGGGACAGATACGCAGTATTTT. Protein product: CASSEDGTDTQYF.

This clone has a single count. J is TRBJ2-1 and V is TRBV11-3; 7 nucleotides agree with TRBD2. Germline CDR1 and CDR2: SGHNT and YENEEA. J was trimmed by 9 bases and V by 5 bases; bases with no gene match: 13. This CDR3 region has 15 residues. CDR3 amino acids: CASSARPTSNGEQFF. DNA of the CDR3: TGTGCCAGCAGCGCCCGCCCGACTAGCAACGGTGAGCAGTTCTTC.

The gene calls are TRBV6-5 and TRBJ2-7, with D tentatively TRBD2 (6 bases). Looked up from germline, CDR1 is MNHEY and CDR2 is SVGAGI. V lost 5 bases and J 3 bases, leaving 14 bases between the germline ends. CDR3 length equals 14 residues. The CDR3, as DNA: TGTGCCAGCAGTCGGACTATAGATGGCTACGAGCAGTACTTC. It translates to CASSRTIDGYEQYF.